This T cell receptor beta chain stems from a study of T cell responses to AZD1222 COVID-19 vaccine. This CDR3 contains 16 residues. Per the germline V gene, CDR1 is SGDLS and CDR2 is YYNGEE. The ends lost 3 bases at V and 2 bases at J; junction bases unmatched: 7. The repertoire was sequenced with immunoSEQ multiplex PCR; TCRdb's copy has only in-frame clones and lacks some. The data show roughly 150,000 clones, roughly 90% seen once. The chain links TRBV9 to TRBJ2-1, with 8 bases matching TRBD2. Sequenced material: peripheral blood, taken 28 days after the second AZD1222 dose. The sequence came from an adult who received the AZD1222 COVID-19 vaccine. The CDR3 loop is CASSGLAGTAYNEQFF. The CDR3 coding sequence is TGTGCCAGCAGCGGTTTAGCGGGGACGGCCTACAATGAGCAGTTCTTC. The complete variable domain, with remaining parts taken from reference TRBV9 and TRBJ2-1, reads DSGVTQTPKHLITATGQRVTLRCSPRSGDLSVYWYQQSLDQGLQFLIQYYNGEERAKGNILERFSAQQFPDLHSELNLSSLELGDSALYFCASSGLAGTAYNEQFFGPGTRLTVL.